A selection of T cell receptor beta chains follows, all from one sample in a study of blood T cell repertoires in COVID-19. Only in-frame clones appear in the TCRdb table, and some are missing; sequencing was by immunoSEQ multiplex PCR. Among 150,000 to 200,000 clones listed, roughly 77% were seen once. The material sequenced was peripheral blood. Every receptor here comes from a human donor in a cohort sampled during active COVID-19. Each CDR3 is given with its conserved first and last residue. A D gene is named only where the DNA matches it firmly. Some rows mark clone size as missing; the rest say once, few, many or name a class of expanded clone.

D	V	J	size	DNA	CDR3
TRBD1	TRBV6-5	TRBJ1-1	-	TGTGCCAGCAGACTTGGAACTACAGGGGGCACTGAAGCTTTCTTT	CASRLGTTGGTEAFF
-	TRBV7-2	TRBJ1-4	-	TGTGCCAGCAGCTTAGGATCCGGAGGAGATGAAAAACTGTTTTTT	CASSLGSGGDEKLFF
TRBD2	TRBV24-1	TRBJ2-5	once	TGTGCCACCAGTGACTCAGGACTAGCGGGGCTGCAAGAGACCCAGTACTTC	CATSDSGLAGLQETQYF
-	TRBV21-1	TRBJ1-4	-	TGTGCCAGCAGCAAACGGTCAACTAATGAAAAACTGTTTTTT	CASSKRSTNEKLFF
TRBD1	TRBV2	TRBJ1-6	-	TGTGCCAGCAATTGGGACAGGGCGAAGAGTTCACCCCTCCACTTT	CASNWDRAKSSPLHF
TRBD1	TRBV6-5	TRBJ2-7	few	TGTGCCAGCACGAGGGGACAGAGCTCCTACGAGCAGTACTTC	CASTRGQSSYEQYF
-	TRBV28	TRBJ2-2	-	TGTGCCAGCAGCCATGCTGGGACAAACACCGGGGAGCTGTTTTTT	CASSHAGTNTGELFF
TRBD1	TRBV6-5	TRBJ1-2	once	TGTGCCAGAGGACAGGGGGCGATCTGGGATGGCTACACCTTC	CARGQGAIWDGYTF
-	TRBV7-9	TRBJ2-3	-	TGTGCCAGCAGCTTAGGACAGAGCAGCACAGATACGCAGTATTTT	CASSLGQSSTDTQYF
TRBD1	TRBV6-5	TRBJ1-2	-	TGTGCCAGCAGTTTGACAGGGGTCTATGGCTACACCTTC	CASSLTGVYGYTF
-	TRBV21-1	TRBJ1-3	many	TGTGCCAGCAGAAAAGAGGGTGGGACAGACTTATACTCTGGAAACACCATATATTTT	CASRKEGGTDLYSGNTIYF
TRBD2	TRBV7-2	TRBJ2-1	-	TGTGCCAGCAGGGGGACTAGCGGGAAAACTGTGTATGAGCAGTTCTTC	CASRGTSGKTVYEQFF
TRBD1	TRBV6-5	TRBJ2-7	-	TGTGCCAGCAGTTACTCCCCCGGGACAGTCTACGAGCAGTACTTC	CASSYSPGTVYEQYF
TRBD1	TRBV18	TRBJ2-4	-	TGTGCCAGCTCACCGACGGGACAGGGTCAAAACATTCAGTACTTC	CASSPTGQGQNIQYF
TRBD1	TRBV6-2/TRBV6-3	TRBJ2-2	-	TGTGCCAGCAGTTACCCTTTATTACCCGGGACAGGGGGGTCCACCGGGGAGCTGTTTTTT	CASSYPLLPGTGGSTGELFF
-	TRBV3-1/TRBV3-2	TRBJ1-1	-	TGTGCCAGCAGTCGACAGCAGAACACTGAAGCTTTCTTT	CASSRQQNTEAFF
-	TRBV29-1	TRBJ2-5	once	TGCAGCGTTAAACAGGGGGGGGAGTACTTC	CSVKQGGEYF
-	TRBV19	TRBJ1-5	once	TGTGCCAGTAGTATCTTCGGAGGCGGCAATCAGCCCCAGCATTTT	CASSIFGGGNQPQHF
TRBD1	TRBV30	TRBJ1-4	-	TGTGCCTGCCGGGACAGGGGGGCTAACGAAAAACTGTTTTTT	CACRDRGANEKLFF
-	TRBV6-6	TRBJ1-4	once	TGTGCCAGCAGTTCGACTGATGAAAAACTGTTTTTT	CASSSTDEKLFF
TRBD1	TRBV11-2	TRBJ1-2	-	TGTGCCAGCACATTTCGACAGGGGACGGGGGGCTACACCTTC	CASTFRQGTGGYTF
TRBD1	TRBV11-2	TRBJ2-3	few	TGTGCCAGCAGCTTTGAGGGGGCCAGCACAGATACGCAGTATTTT	CASSFEGASTDTQYF
-	TRBV3-1/TRBV3-2	TRBJ2-2	-	TGTGCCAGCAGGCGCACCGGGGAGCTGTTTTTT	CASRRTGELFF
TRBD1	TRBV27	TRBJ1-6	-	TGTGCCAGCACCCCCGGGACAGGGAAAAATTCACCCCTCCACTTT	CASTPGTGKNSPLHF